The entry below gives a single T cell receptor beta chain sequence along with its context. Its specificity is not known. Clones were sequenced by immunoSEQ multiplex PCR, and TCRdb holds only the in-frame ones, with some missing. The profile shows about 69,000 clones, roughly 85% of them singletons. This specimen belongs to a study of T cell responses to AZD1222 COVID-19 vaccine. Germline lookup yields CDR1 SEHNR and CDR2 FQNEAQ (reference sequence). The CDR3 runs to 11 residues. V lost 5 bases and J lost 4, with 2 bases in between. Study conclusions and caveats: The span of vaccine-associated CD4 TCRs extended across spike, with dominance at 160-218 and 743-854. Most donors were white British and more were female, and clonal diversity was possibly underestimated. Unmutated variant regions are reportedly targeted by nearly half of spike-specific TCRs. Spike-specific TCR repertoires showed rising breadth and depth after two AZD1222 doses.

The sample was peripheral blood, taken on day 0 of AZD1222 vaccination. The sequence was obtained from an adult in good health. The chain uses TRBV7-9 and TRBJ2-2; no firm D call. In DNA form, the CDR3 reads TGTGCCAGCAGCCCCACCGGGGAGCTGTTTTTT. Protein product: CASSPTGELFF.